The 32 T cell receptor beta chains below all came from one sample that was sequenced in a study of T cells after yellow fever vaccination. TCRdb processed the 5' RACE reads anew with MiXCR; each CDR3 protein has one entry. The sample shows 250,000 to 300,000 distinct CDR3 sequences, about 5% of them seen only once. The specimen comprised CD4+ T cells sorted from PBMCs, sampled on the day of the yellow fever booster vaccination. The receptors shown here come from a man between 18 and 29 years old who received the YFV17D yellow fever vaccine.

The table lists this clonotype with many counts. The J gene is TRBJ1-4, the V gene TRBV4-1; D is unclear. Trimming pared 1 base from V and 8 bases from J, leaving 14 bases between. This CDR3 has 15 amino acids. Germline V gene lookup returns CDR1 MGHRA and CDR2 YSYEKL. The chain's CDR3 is CASSQVPTVGEKLFF. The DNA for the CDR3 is TGCGCCAGCAGCCAAGTCCCTACGGTGGGGGAAAAACTGTTTTTT.

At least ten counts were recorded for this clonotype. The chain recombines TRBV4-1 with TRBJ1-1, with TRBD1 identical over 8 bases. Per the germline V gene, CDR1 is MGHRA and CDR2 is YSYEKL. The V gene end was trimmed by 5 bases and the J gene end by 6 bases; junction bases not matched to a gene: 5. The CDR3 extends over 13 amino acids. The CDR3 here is CASSKDRESEAFF. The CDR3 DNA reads TGCGCCAGCAGCAAGGACAGGGAATCTGAAGCTTTCTTT.

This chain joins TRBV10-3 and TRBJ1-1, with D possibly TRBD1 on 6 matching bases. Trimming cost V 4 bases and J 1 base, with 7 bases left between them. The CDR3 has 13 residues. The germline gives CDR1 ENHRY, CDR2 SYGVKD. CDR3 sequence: CAISVDRNTEAFF. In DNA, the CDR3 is TGTGCCATCAGTGTGGACAGGAACACTGAAGCTTTCTTT.

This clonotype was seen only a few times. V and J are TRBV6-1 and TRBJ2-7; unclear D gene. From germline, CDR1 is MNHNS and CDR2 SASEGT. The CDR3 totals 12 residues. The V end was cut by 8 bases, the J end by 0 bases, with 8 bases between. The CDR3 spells CASGLYSYEQYV. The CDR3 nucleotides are TGTGCCAGCGGGTTATACTCCTACGAGCAGTACGTC.

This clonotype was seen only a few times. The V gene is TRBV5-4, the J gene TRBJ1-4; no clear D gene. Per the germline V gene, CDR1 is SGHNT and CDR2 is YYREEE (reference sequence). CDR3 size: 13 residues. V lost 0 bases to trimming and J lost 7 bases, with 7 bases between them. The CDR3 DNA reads TGTGCCAGCAGCTTGGGTACAAGTGAAAAACTGTTTTTT. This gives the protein CASSLGTSEKLFF.

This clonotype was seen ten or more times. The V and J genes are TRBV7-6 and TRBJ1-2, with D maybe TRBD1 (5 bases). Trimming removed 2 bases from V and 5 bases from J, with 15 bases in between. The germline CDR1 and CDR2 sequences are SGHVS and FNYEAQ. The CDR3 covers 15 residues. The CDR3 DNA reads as TGTGCCAGCAGCTTACGGGCAGGGAGAGAGTATGGCTACACCTTC. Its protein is CASSLRAGREYGYTF.

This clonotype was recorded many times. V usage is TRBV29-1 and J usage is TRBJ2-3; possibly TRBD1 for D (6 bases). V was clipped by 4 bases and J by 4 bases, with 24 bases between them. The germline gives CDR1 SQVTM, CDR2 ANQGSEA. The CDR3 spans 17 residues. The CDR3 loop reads CSVARSMDSIYSDTQYF. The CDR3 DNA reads TGCAGCGTTGCCAGAAGTATGGACAGTATTTATTCAGATACGCAGTATTTT.

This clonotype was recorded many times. The CDR3 bases are TGCAGCGTTGAAGATTACGGATATGGCTACACCTTC. It yields the protein CSVEDYGYGYTF. The V call is TRBV29-1, the J call TRBJ1-2; D uncertain. CDR3 length: 12 amino acids. Germline-derived CDR1 and CDR2 are SQVTM and ANQGSEA. V was clipped by 0 bases and J by 5 bases, with 7 bases between them. The full variable domain, rest sourced from reference TRBV29-1 and TRBJ1-2, is SAVISQKPSRDICQRGTSLTIQCQVDSQVTMMFWYRQQPGQSLTLIATANQGSEATYESGFVIDKFPISRPNLTFSTLTVSNMSPEDSSIYLCSVEDYGYGYTFGSGTRLTVV.

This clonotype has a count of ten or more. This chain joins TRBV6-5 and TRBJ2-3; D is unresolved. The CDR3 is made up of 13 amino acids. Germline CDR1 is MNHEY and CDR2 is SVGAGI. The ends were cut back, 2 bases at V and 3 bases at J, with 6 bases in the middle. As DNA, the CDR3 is TGTGCCAGCAGTTACACTAATACAGATACGCAGTATTTT. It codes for CASSYTNTDTQYF.

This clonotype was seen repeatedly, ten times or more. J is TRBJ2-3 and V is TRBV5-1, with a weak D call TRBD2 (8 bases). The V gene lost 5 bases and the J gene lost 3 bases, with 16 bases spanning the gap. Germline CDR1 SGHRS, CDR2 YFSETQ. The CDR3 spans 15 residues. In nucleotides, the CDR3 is TGCGCCAGCAGAGGGACAGCGGGGGCAACAGATACGCAGTATTTT. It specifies CASRGTAGATDTQYF.

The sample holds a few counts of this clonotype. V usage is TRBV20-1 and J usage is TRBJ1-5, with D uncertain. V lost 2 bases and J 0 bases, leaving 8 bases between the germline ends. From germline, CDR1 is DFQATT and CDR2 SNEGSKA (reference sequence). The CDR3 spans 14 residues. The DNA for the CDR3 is TGCAGTGCTAGATTCACTAATAGCAATCAGCCCCAGCATTTT. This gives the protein CSARFTNSNQPQHF.

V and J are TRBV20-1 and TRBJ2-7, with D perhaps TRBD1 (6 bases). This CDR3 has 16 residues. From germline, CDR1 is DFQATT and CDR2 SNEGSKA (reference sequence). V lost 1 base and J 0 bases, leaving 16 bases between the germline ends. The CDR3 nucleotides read TGCAGTGCTAGAGGACAAACAGGGTCCGTCTCCTACGAGCAGTACTTC. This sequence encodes CSARGQTGSVSYEQYF.

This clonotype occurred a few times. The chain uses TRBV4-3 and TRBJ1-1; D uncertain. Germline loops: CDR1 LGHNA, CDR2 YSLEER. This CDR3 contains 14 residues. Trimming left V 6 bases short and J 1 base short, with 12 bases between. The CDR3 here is CASSHDQTNTEAFF. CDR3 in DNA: TGCGCCAGCAGTCACGATCAAACGAACACTGAAGCTTTCTTT.

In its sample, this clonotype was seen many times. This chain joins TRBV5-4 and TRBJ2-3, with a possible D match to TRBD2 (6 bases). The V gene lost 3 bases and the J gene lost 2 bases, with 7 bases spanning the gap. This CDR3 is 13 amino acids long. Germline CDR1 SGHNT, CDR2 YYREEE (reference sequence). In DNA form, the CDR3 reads TGTGCCAGCAGCTGGGACTTCACAGATACGCAGTATTTT. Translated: CASSWDFTDTQYF.

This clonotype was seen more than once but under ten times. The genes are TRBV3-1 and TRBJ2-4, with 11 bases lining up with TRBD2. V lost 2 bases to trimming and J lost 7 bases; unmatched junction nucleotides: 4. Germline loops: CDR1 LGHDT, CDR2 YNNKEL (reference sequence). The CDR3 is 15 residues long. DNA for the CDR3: TGTGCCAGCAGCCAATCGGGACTAGCGGCTAACATTCAGTACTTC. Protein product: CASSQSGLAANIQYF.

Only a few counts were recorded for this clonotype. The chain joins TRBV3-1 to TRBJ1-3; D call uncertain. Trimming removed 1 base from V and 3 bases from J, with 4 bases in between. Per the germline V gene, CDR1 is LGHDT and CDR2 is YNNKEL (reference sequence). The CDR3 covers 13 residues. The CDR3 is CASSQADGNTIYF. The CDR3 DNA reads TGTGCCAGCAGCCAAGCTGATGGAAACACCATATATTTT.

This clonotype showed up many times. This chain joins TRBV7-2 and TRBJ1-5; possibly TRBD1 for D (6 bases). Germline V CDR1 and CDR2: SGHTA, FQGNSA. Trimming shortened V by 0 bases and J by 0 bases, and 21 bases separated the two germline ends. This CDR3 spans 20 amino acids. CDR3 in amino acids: CASSLASGHSRRDSNQPQHF. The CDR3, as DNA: TGTGCCAGCAGCTTAGCATCGGGACACTCCAGACGGGATAGCAATCAGCCCCAGCATTTT.

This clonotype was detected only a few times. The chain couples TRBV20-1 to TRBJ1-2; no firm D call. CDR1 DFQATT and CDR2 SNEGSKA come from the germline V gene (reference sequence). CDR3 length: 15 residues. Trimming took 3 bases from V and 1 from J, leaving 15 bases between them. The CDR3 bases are TGCAGTGCTAGTTTGGGGTACTTTCTTAACTATGGCTACACCTTC. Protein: CSASLGYFLNYGYTF.

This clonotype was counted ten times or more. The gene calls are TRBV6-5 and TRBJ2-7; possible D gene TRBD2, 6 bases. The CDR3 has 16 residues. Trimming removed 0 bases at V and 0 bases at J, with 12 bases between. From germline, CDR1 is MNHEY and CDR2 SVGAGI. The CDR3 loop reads CASSYSEAGSSYEQYF. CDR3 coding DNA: TGTGCCAGCAGTTACTCGGAGGCGGGGAGCTCCTACGAGCAGTACTTC.

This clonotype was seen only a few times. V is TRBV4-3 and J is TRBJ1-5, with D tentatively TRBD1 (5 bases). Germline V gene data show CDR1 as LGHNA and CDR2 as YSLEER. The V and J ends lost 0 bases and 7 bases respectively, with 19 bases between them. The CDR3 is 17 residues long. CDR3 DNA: TGCGCCAGCAGCCAAGATTCTTACAGGCGCCGGAGGCAGCCCCAGCATTTT. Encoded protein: CASSQDSYRRRRQPQHF.

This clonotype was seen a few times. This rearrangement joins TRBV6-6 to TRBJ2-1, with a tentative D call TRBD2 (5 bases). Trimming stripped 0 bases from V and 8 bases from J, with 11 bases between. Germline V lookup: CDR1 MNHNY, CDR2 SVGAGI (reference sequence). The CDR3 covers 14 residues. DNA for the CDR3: TGTGCCAGCAGTTACTCGACCTCGAGGGATGAGCAGTTCTTC. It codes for CASSYSTSRDEQFF.

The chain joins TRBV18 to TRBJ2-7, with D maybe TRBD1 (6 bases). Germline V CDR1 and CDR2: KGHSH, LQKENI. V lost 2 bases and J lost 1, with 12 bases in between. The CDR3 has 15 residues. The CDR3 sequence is CASSPRGHNSYEQYF. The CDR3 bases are TGTGCCAGCTCACCAAGGGGACACAATTCCTACGAGCAGTACTTC.

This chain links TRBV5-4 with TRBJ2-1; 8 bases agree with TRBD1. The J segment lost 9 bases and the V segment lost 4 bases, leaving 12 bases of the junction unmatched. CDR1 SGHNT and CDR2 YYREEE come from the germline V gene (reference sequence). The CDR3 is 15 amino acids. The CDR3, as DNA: TGTGCCAGCAGCCCGTGGGACAGGACCAGTAGTGAGCAGTTCTTC. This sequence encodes CASSPWDRTSSEQFF.

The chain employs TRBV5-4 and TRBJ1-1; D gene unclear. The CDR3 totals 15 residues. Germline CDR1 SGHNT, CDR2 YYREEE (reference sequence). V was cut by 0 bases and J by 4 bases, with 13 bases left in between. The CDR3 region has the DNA TGTGCCAGCAGCTTGGTCCGGGTGGAGGGCACTGAAGCTTTCTTT. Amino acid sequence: CASSLVRVEGTEAFF.

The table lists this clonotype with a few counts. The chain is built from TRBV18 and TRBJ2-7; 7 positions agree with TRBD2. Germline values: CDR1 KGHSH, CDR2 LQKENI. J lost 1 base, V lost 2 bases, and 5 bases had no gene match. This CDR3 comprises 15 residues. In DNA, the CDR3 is TGTGCCAGCTCACCATACAGCGGGGCATCCTACGAGCAGTACTTC. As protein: CASSPYSGASYEQYF.

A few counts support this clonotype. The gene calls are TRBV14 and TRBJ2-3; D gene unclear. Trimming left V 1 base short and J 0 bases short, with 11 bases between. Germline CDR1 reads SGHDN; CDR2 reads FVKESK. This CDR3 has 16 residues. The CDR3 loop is CASSQVGFTSTDTQYF. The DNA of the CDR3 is TGTGCCAGCAGCCAAGTAGGGTTCACTAGCACAGATACGCAGTATTTT. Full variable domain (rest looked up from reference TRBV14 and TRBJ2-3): EAGVTQFPSHSVIEKGQTVTLRCDPISGHDNLYWYRRVMGKEIKFLLHFVKESKQDESGMPNNRFLAERTGGTYSTLKVQPAELEDSGVYFCASSQVGFTSTDTQYFGPGTRLTVL.

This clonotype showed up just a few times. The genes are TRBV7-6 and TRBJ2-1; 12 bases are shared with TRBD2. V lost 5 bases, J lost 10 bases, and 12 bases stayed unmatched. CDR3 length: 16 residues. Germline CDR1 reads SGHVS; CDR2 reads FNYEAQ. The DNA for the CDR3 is TGTGCCAGCAGCCCTGGACTAGCGGGGAACTTTGACGAGCAGTTCTTC. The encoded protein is CASSPGLAGNFDEQFF.

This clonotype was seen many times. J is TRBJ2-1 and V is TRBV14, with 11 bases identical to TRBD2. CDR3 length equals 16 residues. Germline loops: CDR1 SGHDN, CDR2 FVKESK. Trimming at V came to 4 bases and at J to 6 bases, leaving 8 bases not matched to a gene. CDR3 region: CASSRGLLAGANEQFF. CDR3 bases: TGTGCCAGCAGCCGAGGGTTACTAGCGGGGGCCAATGAGCAGTTCTTC.

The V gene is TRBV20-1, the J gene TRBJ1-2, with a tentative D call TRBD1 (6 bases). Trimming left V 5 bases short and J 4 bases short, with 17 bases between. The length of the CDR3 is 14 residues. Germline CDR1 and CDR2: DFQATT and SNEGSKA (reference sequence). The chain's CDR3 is CSAGRFRGGYGYTF. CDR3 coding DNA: TGCAGTGCTGGCCGCTTCAGGGGAGGCTATGGCTACACCTTC.

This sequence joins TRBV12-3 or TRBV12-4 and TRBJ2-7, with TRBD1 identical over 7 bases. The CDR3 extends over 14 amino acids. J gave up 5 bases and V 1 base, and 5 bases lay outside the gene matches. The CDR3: CASSLGQGVDEQYV. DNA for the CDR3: TGTGCCAGCAGTTTAGGTCAGGGGGTCGACGAGCAGTACGTC.

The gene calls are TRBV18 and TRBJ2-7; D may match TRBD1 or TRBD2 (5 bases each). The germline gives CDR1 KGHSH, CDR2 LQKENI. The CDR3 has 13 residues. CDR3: CASSPRDGYEEYV. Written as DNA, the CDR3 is TGTGCCAGCTCACCCCGGGACGGCTACGAGGAGTACGTC.

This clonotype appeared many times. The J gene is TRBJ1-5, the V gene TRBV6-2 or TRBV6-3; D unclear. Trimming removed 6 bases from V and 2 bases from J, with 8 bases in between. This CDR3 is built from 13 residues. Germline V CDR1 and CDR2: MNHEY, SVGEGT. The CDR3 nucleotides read TGTGCCAGCAGCAGTTGGCGCAATCAGCCCCAGCATTTT. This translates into CASSSWRNQPQHF.